The rows below give T cell receptor beta chains drawn from one sample of a study of T cells in Graves' hyperthyroidism and ophthalmopathy. Each CDR3 protein gets one entry after TCRdb re-called the multiplex PCR reads with MiXCR. The repertoire holds about 200,000 distinct CDR3 sequences, with less than 20% as singletons. Sequencing input: blood. The source of these receptors is a woman in her forties or fifties with Graves' hyperthyroidism. CDR3s include the opening cysteine and the closing phenylalanine or tryptophan. Each record gives: clone size, J gene, V gene, CDR3 length, D gene, CDR3 protein, CDR3 DNA. The D gene is left open where the match is weak. Expanded clones get a size class; other rows say once, few or many, or leave the size out.

many,TRBJ2-7,TRBV12-3/TRBV12-4,16,TRBD2,CASSLKMTSGSYEQYF,TGTGCCAGCAGTTTAAAGATGACTAGCGGGAGTTACGAGCAGTACTTC
NA,TRBJ1-5,TRBV20-1,14,NA,CSAREQISNQPQHF,TGCAGTGCTAGAGAACAGATTAGCAATCAGCCCCAGCATTTT
many,TRBJ2-1,TRBV6-1,14,TRBD2,CASSPGTTFYEQFF,TGTGCCAGCAGCCCCGGGACTACTTTCTATGAGCAGTTCTTC
NA,TRBJ2-1,TRBV20-1,11,NA,CSAEGVTGQFF,TGCAGTGCGGAGGGGGTCACGGGGCAGTTCTTC
NA,TRBJ1-2,TRBV6-1,12,NA,CASSEQFYGYTF,TGTGCCAGCAGTGAACAGTTCTATGGCTACACCTTC
NA,TRBJ2-3,TRBV5-1,13,TRBD2,CASSLEGLAAQYF,TGCGCCAGCAGCTTGGAAGGACTAGCGGCGCAGTATTTT
NA,TRBJ1-6,TRBV2,14,NA,CASSESGINSPLHF,TGTGCCAGCAGTGAATCGGGTATTAATTCACCCCTCCACTTT
many,TRBJ2-7,TRBV27,17,TRBD2,CASSPGLAGAGNYEQYF,TGTGCCAGCAGTCCGGGACTAGCGGGAGCTGGAAATTACGAGCAGTACTTC
NA,TRBJ1-2,TRBV7-9,14,NA,CASSNTTTNYGYTF,TGTGCCAGCAGCAACACGACAACTAACTATGGCTACACCTTC
many,TRBJ1-1,TRBV6-1,14,NA,CASSSLPEGSGAFF,TGTGCCAGCAGTTCCCTCCCCGAGGGTTCGGGAGCTTTCTTT
NA,TRBJ1-3,TRBV11-2,14,NA,CASSVRQSGNTIYF,TGTGCCAGCAGCGTCCGACAGAGCGGAAACACCATATATTTT
many,TRBJ1-1,TRBV5-1,13,NA,CASSRDVNTEAFF,TGCGCCAGCAGCAGGGACGTAAACACTGAAGCTTTCTTT
many,TRBJ2-7,TRBV20-1,15,NA,CSAYAGHLLGYEQYF,TGCAGTGCATATGCGGGACACCTCCTGGGTTACGAGCAGTACTTC
many,TRBJ2-1,TRBV11-1,14,TRBD2,CASSHRTSGDEQFF,TGTGCCAGCAGCCATCGGACTAGCGGGGACGAGCAGTTCTTC
NA,TRBJ2-4,TRBV7-9,15,NA,CASSPPSYRENIQYF,TGTGCCAGCAGCCCACCTTCCTACAGGGAAAACATTCAGTACTTC
many,TRBJ2-2,TRBV20-1,16,TRBD2,CSAARLAGENTGELFF,TGCAGTGCCGCTAGACTAGCGGGAGAGAACACCGGGGAGCTGTTTTTT
many,TRBJ2-5,TRBV20-1,13,NA,CSARRQVQETQYF,TGCAGTGCTAGAAGGCAGGTACAAGAGACCCAGTACTTC
many,TRBJ2-2,TRBV15,16,NA,CATSRDRGENTGELFF,TGTGCCACCAGCAGAGATCGCGGGGAGAACACCGGGGAGCTGTTTTTT
many,TRBJ1-1,TRBV3-1,15,NA,CASSQGEVRGTEAFF,TGTGCCAGCAGCCAAGGTGAGGTTCGCGGGACTGAAGCTTTCTTT
NA,TRBJ2-1,TRBV6-1,18,TRBD2,CASRHPRGASGRDNEQFF,TGTGCCAGCAGGCACCCTCGGGGGGCTAGCGGGAGGGACAATGAGCAGTTCTTC
NA,TRBJ1-2,TRBV2,12,NA,CDSSDKVRGYTF,TGTGACAGCAGCGATAAGGTGAGAGGCTACACCTTC
many,TRBJ2-2,TRBV7-3,14,TRBD2,CASSLSGRDGELFF,TGTGCCAGCAGCTTAAGCGGGAGGGACGGGGAGCTGTTTTTT
many,TRBJ1-1,TRBV6-5,12,NA,CASSRAQAEAFF,TGTGCCAGCAGCAGGGCACAAGCTGAAGCTTTCTTT
NA,TRBJ1-1,TRBV5-1,12,NA,CASRAGGTEAFF,TGCGCCAGCCGGGCGGGGGGCACTGAAGCTTTCTTT
NA,TRBJ2-1,TRBV28,18,TRBD2,CASCPTSSGRSPYNEQFF,TGTGCCAGCTGCCCTACTTCTAGCGGGAGGAGTCCCTACAATGAGCAGTTCTTC
many,TRBJ2-1,TRBV15,12,NA,CATSFGVNEQFF,TGTGCCACCAGCTTTGGCGTAAATGAGCAGTTCTTC
many,TRBJ1-2,TRBV5-1,16,TRBD1,CASSPGTGGEFVGYTF,TGCGCCAGCAGCCCCGGGACAGGGGGCGAATTTGTTGGCTACACCTTC
many,TRBJ2-5,TRBV20-1,13,NA,CSARVSQGETQYF,TGCAGTGCTAGAGTGTCGCAGGGGGAGACCCAGTACTTC
few,TRBJ2-1,TRBV13,15,TRBD2,CASSSSGTRYNEQFF,TGTGCCAGCAGCTCCTCCGGGACTAGGTACAATGAGCAGTTCTTC